This TCR beta chain comes out of a study of T cell responses to AZD1222 COVID-19 vaccine. Findings and limits, study-wide: Only six AZD1222 recipients tested seropositive at baseline. Increased Spike-specific TCR breadth and depth were observed after two AZD1222 doses. Clonal diversity may have been underestimated in mostly white British donors.

V lost 1 base, J lost 0 bases, and 6 bases stayed unmatched. The germline CDR1 and CDR2 sequences are LGHNA and YNFKEQ. This CDR3 region has 19 residues. Only in-frame clones appear in the TCRdb table, and some are missing; sequencing was by immunoSEQ multiplex PCR. The repertoire has under 150,000 clones, roughly 88% of them found once; the top ten carry 1.5% to 2%. Both about-4-week and about-12-week second-dose recipients were combined. The table lists this clone with many counts. Its antigen is currently unknown. V gene TRBV4-2 combines with J gene TRBJ2-1, with 13 nucleotides matching TRBD2. This TCR was sampled from an adult who received the AZD1222 COVID-19 vaccine. Specimen: peripheral blood, collected 28 days after the second AZD1222 dose. The CDR3 spells CASSQGTSGGPSSYNEQFF. DNA for the CDR3: TGTGCCAGCAGCCAAGGGACTAGCGGGGGCCCTAGCTCCTACAATGAGCAGTTCTTC.